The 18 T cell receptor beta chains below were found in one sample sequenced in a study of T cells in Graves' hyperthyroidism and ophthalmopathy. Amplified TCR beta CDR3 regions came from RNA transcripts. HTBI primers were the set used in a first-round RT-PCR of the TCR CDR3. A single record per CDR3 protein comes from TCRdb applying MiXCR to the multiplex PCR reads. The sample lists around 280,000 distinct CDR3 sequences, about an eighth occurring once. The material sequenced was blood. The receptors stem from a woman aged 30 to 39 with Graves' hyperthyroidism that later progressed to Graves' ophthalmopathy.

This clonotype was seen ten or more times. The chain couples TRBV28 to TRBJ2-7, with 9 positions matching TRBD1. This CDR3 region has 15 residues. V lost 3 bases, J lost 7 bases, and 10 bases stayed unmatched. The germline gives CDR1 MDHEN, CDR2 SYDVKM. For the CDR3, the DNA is TGTGCCAGCAGTTTCATCGACAGGGGGGATTGGGAGCAGTACTTC. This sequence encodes CASSFIDRGDWEQYF.

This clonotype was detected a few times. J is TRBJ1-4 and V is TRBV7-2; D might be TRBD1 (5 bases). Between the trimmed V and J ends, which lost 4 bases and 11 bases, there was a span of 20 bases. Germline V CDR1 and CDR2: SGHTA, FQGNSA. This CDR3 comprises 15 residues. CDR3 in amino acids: CASSSRELADRKLFF. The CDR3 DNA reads TGTGCCAGCAGCTCCAGGGAATTGGCCGATCGGAAACTGTTTTTT.

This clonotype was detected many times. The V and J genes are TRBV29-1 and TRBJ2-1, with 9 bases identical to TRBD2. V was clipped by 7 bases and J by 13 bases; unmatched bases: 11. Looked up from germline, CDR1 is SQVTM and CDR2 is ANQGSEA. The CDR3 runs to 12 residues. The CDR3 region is CSALGGRAPQFF. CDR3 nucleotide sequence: TGCAGCGCCTTAGGCGGGAGGGCTCCTCAGTTCTTC.

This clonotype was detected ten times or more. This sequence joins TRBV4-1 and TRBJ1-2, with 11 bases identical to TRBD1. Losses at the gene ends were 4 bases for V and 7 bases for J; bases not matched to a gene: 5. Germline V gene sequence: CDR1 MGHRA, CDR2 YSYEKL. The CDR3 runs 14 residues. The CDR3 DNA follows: TGCGCCAGCAGCCGGGACAGGGGGAAGATTGGCTACACCTTC. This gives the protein CASSRDRGKIGYTF.

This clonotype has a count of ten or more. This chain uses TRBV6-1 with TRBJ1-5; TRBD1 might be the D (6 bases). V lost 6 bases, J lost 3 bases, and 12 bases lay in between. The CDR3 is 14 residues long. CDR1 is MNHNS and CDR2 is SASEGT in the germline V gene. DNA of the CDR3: TGTGCCAGCAGCCGGGGGGACACCAATCAGCCCCAGCATTTT. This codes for CASSRGDTNQPQHF.

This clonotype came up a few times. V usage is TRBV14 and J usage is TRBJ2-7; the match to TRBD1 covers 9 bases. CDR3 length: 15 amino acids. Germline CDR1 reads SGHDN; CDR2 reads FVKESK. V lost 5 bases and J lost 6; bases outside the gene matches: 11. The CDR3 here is CASSTSGTGSAEQYF. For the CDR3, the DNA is TGTGCCAGCAGCACCTCCGGGACAGGGTCCGCCGAGCAGTACTTC.

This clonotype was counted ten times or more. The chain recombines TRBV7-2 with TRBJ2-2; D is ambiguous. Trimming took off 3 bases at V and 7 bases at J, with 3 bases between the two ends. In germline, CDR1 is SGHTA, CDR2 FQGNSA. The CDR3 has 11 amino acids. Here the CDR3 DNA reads TGTGCCAGCAGCTTCGTCGGGGAGCTGTTTTTT. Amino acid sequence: CASSFVGELFF.

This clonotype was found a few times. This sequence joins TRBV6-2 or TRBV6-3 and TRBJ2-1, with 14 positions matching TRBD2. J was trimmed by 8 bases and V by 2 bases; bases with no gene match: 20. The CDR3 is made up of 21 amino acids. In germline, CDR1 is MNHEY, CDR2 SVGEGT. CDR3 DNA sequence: TGTGCCAGCAGTTACGAGCCGGACGGACCCGGGACTAGCGGGAGTAACGATGAGCAGTTCTTC. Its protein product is CASSYEPDGPGTSGSNDEQFF.

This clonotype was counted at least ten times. The CDR3 loop is CASGGGRARDNEQFF. The CDR3 coding sequence is TGTGCCAGCGGGGGCGGGAGGGCCCGGGACAATGAGCAGTTCTTC. This rearrangement joins TRBV6-2 or TRBV6-3 to TRBJ2-1; 9 bases are shared with TRBD2. Looked up from germline, CDR1 is MNHEY and CDR2 is SVGEGT. This CDR3 is 15 amino acids long. J lost 5 bases, V lost 8 bases, and 10 bases had no gene match.

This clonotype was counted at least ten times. Here the CDR3 DNA reads TGTGCCTGGGGCTCTGGAAACACCATATATTTT. It is translated as CAWGSGNTIYF. This chain joins TRBV30 and TRBJ1-3; D uncertain. The CDR3 has 11 residues. Germline V lookup: CDR1 GTSNPN, CDR2 SVGIG (reference sequence). The V end was cut by 5 bases, the J end by 0 bases, with 2 bases between.

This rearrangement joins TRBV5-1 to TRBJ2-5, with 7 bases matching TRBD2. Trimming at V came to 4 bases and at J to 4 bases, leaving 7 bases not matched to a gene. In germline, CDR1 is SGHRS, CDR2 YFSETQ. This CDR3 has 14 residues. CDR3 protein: CASSVGGILETQYF. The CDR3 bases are TGCGCCAGCAGCGTGGGGGGGATCCTAGAGACCCAGTACTTC.

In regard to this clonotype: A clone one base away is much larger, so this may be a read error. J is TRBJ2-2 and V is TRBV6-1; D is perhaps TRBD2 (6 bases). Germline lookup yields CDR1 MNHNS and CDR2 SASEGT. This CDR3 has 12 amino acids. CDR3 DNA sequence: TGTGCCAGCAGTGAAGCGCACCCGGGAGCTCTCTTT. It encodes CASSEAHPGALF.

The CDR3 DNA reads TGTGCCAGCAGCGTAGCAACTAATGAAAAACTGTTTTTT. Its protein is CASSVATNEKLFF. The chain carries TRBV9 and TRBJ1-4; D gene uncertain. CDR3 length: 13 amino acids. The V end lost 0 bases, the J end lost 0 bases, and 0 bases lay between the germline ends. CDR1 and CDR2 from the germline V gene are SGDLS and YYNGEE.

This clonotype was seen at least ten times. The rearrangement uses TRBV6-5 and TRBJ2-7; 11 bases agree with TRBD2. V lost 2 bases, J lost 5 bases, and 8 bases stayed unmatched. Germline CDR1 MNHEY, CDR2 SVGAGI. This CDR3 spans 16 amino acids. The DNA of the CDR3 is TGTGCCAGCAGTTACAGTGCTAGCGGGAGGCGCGACGAGCAGTACTTC. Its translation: CASSYSASGRRDEQYF.

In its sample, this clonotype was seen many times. The CDR3, as DNA: TGTGCCACCAGTGGAGACGGGAACTCCTACGAGCAGTACTTC. It codes for CATSGDGNSYEQYF. The chain employs TRBV24-1 and TRBJ2-7, with a possible D match to TRBD2 (5 bases). This CDR3 spans 14 amino acids. Germline V CDR1 and CDR2: KGHDR, SFDVKD. Between the trimmed V and J ends, which lost 5 bases and 0 bases, there was a span of 10 bases.

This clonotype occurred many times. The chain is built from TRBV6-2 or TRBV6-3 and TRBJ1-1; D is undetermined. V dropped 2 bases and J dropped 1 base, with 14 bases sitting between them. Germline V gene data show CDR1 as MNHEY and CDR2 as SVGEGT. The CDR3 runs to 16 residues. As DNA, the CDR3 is TGTGCCAGCAGTTACGAGAGTGGACGGCAGAACACTGAAGCTTTCTTT. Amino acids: CASSYESGRQNTEAFF.

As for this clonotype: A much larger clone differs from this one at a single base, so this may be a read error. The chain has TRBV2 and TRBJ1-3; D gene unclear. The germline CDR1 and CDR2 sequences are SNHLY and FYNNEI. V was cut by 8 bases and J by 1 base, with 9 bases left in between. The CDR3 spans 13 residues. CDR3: CASAGRSGNTIYF. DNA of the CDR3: TGTGCCAGCGCGGGAAGATCTGGAAACACCATATATTTT.

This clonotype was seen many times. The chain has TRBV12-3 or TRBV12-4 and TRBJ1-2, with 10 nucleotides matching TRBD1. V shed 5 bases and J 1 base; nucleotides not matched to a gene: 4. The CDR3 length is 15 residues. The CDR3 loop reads CASSGGTGVNYGYTF. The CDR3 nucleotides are TGTGCCAGCAGTGGGGGGACAGGGGTTAACTATGGCTACACCTTC.